This T cell receptor (beta chain) was identified during a study of shared clonotypes between healthy human individuals (dated by TCRdb to between 2020 and 2021). Context from the whole study: The cohort comprised a couple of women and a few men aged 18 to 49 years. For each donor, CD4 naive and CD4 memory were each run on three plates, CD8 naive on two plates, and CD8 memory on one plate. To estimate repertoire size and how much clonotypes are shared between individuals, the study performed deep sequencing of blood TCR repertoires from 4 to 6 healthy adults. Libraries were prepared and TCR repertoires were sequenced by different laboratories using diverse techniques, in order to increase sequencing depth and limit assay-specific biases. Between about 0.8 and 9 billion PBMCs per donor were obtained by leukapheresis. Overall study results and their limits: Incomplete sequencing was indicated by rarefaction of sorted-subset datasets, despite the large sequencing depth. Pairwise subsampling led to the expectation that sequencing depth would affect the degree of clonotype sharing among donors. The genetic and exposure-history diversity represented was limited by the small number of donors. Larger estimated clonotype richness was generally found for naive subsets than for memory subsets. Across a few donors, approximately 5% of naive CD4, roughly 3.4% of naive CD8, around 2.1% of memory CD4, and about 0.4% of memory CD8 clonotypes were shared. Clonotypes shared by all four sorted-subset donors showed higher generation probabilities than non-shared clonotypes. Sampling was restricted to blood, and TCR repertoires in tissues likely differ from the TCR repertoires found in blood.

Comment on this clone: Its recognized antigen is unknown. No base qualities exist here, and no much larger clone lies one base off it.

The germline V gene (reference sequence) supplies CDR1 SEHNR and CDR2 FQNEAQ. The CDR3 measures 15 amino acids from cysteine to phenylalanine. The kept DNA is CDR3 alone, 45 bases in frame from the first base. Between the V and J ends, shortened by 5 bases and 8 bases respectively, the junction contains 19 bases. The donors were healthy, HIV-negative adults with no recently reported acute infections or vaccinations. All donors were Caucasian adults living in Nashville, Tennessee, USA. Magnetic negative selection was used to enrich CD4+ T cells, after which naive cells were positively selected on CD45RA and the negative fraction became the memory subset. Blood was collected by leukapheresis, and PBMCs were isolated by Ficoll-Histopaque density gradient centrifugation and then cryopreserved in liquid nitrogen vapor phase. Purity and quantity of every magnetically sorted T cell population were checked by analytical flow cytometry. Genomic DNA was isolated from each sorted fraction and quantified by UV absorbance on a Nanodrop 2000c.

Using the deep immunoSEQ assay, TCR CDR3 regions were amplified from genomic DNA by multiplex PCR. Extracted genomic DNA from each cell subset was spread evenly across all wells of several immunoSEQ 96-well plates, with each plate serving as a replicate. For sorted subsets, around 0.2 ug of genomic DNA, equivalent to around 31,000 T cell genomes, went into each replicate PCR. Purified libraries were measured with a Qubit 3.0 fluorometer, size-checked on a Bioanalyzer 2100, and measured again with the KAPA Library Quantification kit. Every immunoSEQ 96-well plate was sequenced on a separate single-read 150-cycle Illumina NextSeq 550 flow cell. Under the source paper's analysis protocol: Because the immunoSEQ output held only junctional sequences and lacked quality scores, the filtering could not match the filtering applied to full-length reads. Sequences were annotated with PyIR, a Python wrapper for IgBLAST v1.9, and V/J genes and CDR3 were assigned using IMGT germline references. Any read was removed if the V/J assignment was weak (E-value above 1e-6), the CDR3 was missing, or the read contained stop codons, out-of-frame junctions, or ambiguous translated residues. V3J clonotypes were defined as sequences sharing the same inferred V gene, J gene, and CDR3 amino acid sequence. Percentage overlap between repertoires was computed as shared unique clonotypes divided by the size of the smaller repertoire. Repertoire richness was assessed with RTK rarefaction, the Chao1 estimator, and Recon v2.1 estimates of unobserved clonotypes. For all TCRbeta clonotypes obtained by the gDNA method from a few donors, generation probabilities were computed with OLGA. TCRdb's version of the immuneACCESS table is confined to in-frame rearrangements and falls short of the full clone set. An unresolved V gene accounts for under half of the shortfall where checked; the remainder is of unknown origin. From that table come the V and J calls and clone size; the DNA was used to work out D and trimming. The sample table contains 2 million to 2.5 million clones; only one count was recorded for 85% to 95% of them. The ten largest clones take up under 0.45% of the sample.

This receptor was obtained from a man aged 18 to 30 in good health. Some clones in this sample may be carry-over from other donors' samples. The sequencing input was naive CD4+ T cells from PBMCs. The sample's cell subset or site label, decoded: CD45RA+ positively selected. The chain employs TRBV7-9 and TRBJ2-1, and TRBD1 may be the D gene, going by 6 matching bases. Here is the DNA: TGTGCCAGCAGCCCGGGACAACAAACGGCCGATGAGCAGTTCTTC. The encoded protein is CASSPGQQTADEQFF.